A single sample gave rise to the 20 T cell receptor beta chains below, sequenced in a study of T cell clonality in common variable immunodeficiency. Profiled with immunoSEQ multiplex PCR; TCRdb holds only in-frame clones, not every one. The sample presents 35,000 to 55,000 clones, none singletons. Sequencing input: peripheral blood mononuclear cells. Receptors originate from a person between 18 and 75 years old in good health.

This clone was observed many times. The CDR3 sequence is CASSRDSTENYGYTF. Partial CDR3 DNA: TGTGCCAGCAGCCGCGATTCGACAGAAAACTATGGC. The chain uses TRBV3-1 (or the pseudogene TRBV3-2) and TRBJ1-2; a weak D match, TRBD1 (5 bases). The read terminates 3 residues ahead of where the CDR3 ends, so the germline J gene completes it. The CDR3 spans 15 residues. The germline V and J ends were trimmed by 4 bases and 2 bases, with 14 bases remaining between them. Germline V gene lookup returns CDR1 LGHDT and CDR2 YNNKEL (reference sequence).

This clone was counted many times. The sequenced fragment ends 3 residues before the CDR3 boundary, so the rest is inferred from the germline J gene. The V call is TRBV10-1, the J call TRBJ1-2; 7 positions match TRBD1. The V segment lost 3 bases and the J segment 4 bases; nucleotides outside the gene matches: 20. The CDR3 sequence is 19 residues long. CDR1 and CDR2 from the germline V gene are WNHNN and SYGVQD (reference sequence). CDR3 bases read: TGCGCCAGCAGTGACGGTGGGTCCCTACGACAACAGGGGCCCTATGGC. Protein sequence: CASSDGGSLRQQGPYG. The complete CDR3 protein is CASSDGGSLRQQGPYGYTF.

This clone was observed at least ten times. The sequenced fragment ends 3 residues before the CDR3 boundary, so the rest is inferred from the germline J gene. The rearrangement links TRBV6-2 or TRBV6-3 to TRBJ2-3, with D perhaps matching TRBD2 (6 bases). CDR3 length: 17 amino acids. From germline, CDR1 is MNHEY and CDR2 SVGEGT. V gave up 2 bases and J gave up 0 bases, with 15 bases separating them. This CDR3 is CASSYGGDLTSTDTQYF. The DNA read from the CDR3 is TGTGCCAGCAGTTACGGCGGGGACCTAACTAGCACAGATACG.

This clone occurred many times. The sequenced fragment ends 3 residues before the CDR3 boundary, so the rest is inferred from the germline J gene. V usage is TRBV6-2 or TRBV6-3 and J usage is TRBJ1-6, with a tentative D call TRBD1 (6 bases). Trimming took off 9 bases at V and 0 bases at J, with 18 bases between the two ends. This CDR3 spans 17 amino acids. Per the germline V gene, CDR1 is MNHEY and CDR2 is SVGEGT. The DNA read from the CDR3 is TGTGCCAGTCACCGGGACATAAGTTCCTCCTATAATTCACCC. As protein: CASHRDISSSYNSP. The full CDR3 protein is CASHRDISSSYNSPLHF.

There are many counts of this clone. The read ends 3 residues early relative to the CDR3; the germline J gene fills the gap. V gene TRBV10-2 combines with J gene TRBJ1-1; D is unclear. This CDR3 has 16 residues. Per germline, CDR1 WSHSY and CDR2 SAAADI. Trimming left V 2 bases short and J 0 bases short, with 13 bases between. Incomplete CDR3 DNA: TGCGCCAGCAGTGAGGATCTTCGTTACTTGAACACTGAA. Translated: CASSEDLRYLNTE. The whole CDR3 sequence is CASSEDLRYLNTEAFF.

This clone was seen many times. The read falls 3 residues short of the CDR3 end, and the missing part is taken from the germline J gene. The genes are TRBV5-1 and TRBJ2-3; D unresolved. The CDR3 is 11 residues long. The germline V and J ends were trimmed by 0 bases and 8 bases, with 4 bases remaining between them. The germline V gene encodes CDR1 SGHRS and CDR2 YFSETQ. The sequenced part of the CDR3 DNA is TGCGCCAGCAGCTTGGTCGGTACG. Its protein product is CASSLVGT. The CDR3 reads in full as CASSLVGTQYF.

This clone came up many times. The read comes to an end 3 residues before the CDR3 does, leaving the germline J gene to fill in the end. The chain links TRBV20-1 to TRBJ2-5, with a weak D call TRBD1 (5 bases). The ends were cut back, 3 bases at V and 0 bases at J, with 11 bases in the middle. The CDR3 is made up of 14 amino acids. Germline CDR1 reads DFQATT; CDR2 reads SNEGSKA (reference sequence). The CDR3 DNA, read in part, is TGCAGTGCTAGTGGGTTGGACAACCAAGAGACC. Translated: CSASGLDNQET. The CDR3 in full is CSASGLDNQETQYF.

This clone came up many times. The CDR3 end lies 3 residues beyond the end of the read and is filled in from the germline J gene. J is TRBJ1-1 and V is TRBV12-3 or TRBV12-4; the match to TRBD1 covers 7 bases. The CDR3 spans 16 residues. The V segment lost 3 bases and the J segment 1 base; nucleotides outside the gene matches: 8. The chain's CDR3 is CASSFNRGRKNTEAFF. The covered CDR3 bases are TGTGCCAGCAGTTTCAACAGGGGTAGAAAGAACACTGAA.

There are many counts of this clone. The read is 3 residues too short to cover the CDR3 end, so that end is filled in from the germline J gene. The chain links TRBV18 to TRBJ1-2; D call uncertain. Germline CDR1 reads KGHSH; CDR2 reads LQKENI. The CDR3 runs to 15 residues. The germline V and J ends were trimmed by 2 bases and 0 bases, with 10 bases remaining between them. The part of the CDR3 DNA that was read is TGTGCCAGCTCACCATCGAGGCCAGCTAACTATGGC. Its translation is CASSPSRPANYG. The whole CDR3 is CASSPSRPANYGYTF.

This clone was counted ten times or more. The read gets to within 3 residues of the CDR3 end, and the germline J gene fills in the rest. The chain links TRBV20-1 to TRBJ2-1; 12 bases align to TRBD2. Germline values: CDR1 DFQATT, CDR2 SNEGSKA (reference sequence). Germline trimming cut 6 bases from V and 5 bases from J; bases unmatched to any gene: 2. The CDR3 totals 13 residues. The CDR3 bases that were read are TGCAGTGCCAGGACTAGCGGGAACAATGAG. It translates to CSARTSGNNE. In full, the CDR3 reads CSARTSGNNEQFF.

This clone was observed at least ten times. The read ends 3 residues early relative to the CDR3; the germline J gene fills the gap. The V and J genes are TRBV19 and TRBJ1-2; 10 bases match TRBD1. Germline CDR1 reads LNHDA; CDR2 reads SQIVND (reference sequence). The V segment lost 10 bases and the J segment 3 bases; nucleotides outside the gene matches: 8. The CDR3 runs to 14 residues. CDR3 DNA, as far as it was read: TGTGCCAATGACCGGGACAGGGGTGACTATGGC. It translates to CANDRDRGDYG. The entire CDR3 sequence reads CANDRDRGDYGYTF.

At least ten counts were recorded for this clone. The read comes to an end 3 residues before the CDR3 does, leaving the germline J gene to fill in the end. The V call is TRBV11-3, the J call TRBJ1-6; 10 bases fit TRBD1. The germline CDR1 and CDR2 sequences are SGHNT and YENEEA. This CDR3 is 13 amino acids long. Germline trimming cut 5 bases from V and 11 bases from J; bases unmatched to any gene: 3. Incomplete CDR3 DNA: TGTGCCAGCAGCGCCGGGACAGGGGCACCC. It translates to CASSAGTGAP. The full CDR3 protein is CASSAGTGAPLHF.

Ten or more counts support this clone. The sequenced part of the CDR3 DNA is TGTGCCAGCAAGGGTAATGAG. Its protein is CASKGNE. The full CDR3 sequence reads CASKGNEQFF. The chain carries TRBV12-3 or TRBV12-4 and TRBJ2-1; D is unresolved. The observed sequence ends 3 residues before the CDR3 terminus, with the missing tail filled in from the germline J gene. The length of the CDR3 is 10 residues. V lost 7 bases, J lost 7 bases, and 5 bases lay in between.

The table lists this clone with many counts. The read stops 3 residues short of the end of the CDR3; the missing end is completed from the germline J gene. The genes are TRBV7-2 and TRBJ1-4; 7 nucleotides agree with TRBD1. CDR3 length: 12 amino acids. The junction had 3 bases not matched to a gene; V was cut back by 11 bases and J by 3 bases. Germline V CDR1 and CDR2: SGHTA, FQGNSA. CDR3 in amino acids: CASGQANEKLFF. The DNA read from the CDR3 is TGTGCCTCCGGACAGGCTAATGAAAAA.

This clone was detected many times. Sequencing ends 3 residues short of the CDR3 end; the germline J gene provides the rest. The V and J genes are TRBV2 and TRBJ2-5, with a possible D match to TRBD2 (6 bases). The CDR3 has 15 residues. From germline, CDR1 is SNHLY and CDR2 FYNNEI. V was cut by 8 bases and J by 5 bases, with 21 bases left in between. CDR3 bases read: TGTGCCAGCCGCTCAGAACCCGCTGCGGGGGAGACC. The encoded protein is CASRSEPAAGET. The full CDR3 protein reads CASRSEPAAGETQYF.

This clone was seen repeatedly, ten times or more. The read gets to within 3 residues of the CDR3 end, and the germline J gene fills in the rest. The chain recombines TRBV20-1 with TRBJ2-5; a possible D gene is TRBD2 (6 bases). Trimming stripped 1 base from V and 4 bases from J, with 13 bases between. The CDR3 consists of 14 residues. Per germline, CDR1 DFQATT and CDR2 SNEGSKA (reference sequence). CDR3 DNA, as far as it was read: TGCAGTGCTAGAGTGCGGGGTCGGTCAGAGACC. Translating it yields CSARVRGRSET. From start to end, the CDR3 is CSARVRGRSETQYF.

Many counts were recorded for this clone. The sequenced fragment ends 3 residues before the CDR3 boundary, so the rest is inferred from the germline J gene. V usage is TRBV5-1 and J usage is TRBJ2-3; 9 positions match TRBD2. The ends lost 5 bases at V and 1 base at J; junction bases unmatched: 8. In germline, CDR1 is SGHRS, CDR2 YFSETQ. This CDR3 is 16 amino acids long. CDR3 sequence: CASSMYVAGGTDTQYF. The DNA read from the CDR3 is TGCGCCAGCAGTATGTACGTAGCGGGGGGCACAGATACG.

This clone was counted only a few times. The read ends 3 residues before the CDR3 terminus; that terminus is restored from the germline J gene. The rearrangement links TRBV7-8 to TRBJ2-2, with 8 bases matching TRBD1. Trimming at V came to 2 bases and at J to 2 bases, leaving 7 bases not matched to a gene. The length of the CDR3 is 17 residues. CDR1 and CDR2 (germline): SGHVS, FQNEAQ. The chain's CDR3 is CASSLRSGQGNTGELFF. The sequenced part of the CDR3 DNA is TGTGCCAGCAGCTTACGTTCCGGACAGGGCAACACCGGGGAG.

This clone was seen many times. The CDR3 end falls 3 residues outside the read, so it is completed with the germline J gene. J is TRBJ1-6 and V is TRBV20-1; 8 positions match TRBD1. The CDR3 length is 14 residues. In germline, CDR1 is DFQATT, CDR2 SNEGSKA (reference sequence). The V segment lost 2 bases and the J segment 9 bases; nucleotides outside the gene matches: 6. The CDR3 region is CSARWSGGSSPLHF. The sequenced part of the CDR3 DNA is TGCAGTGCTAGATGGTCAGGGGGCTCTTCACCC.

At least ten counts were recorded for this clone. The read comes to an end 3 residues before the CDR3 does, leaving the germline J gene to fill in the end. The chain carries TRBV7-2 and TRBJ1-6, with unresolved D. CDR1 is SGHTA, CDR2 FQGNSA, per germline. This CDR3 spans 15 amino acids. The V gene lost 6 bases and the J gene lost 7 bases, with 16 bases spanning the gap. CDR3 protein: CASRYSGPGNSPLHF. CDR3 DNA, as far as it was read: TGTGCCAGCAGGTATAGCGGCCCCGGCAATTCACCC.